This T cell receptor beta chain originates from a study of blood T cell repertoires in COVID-19. Study background: Sites in the United States, Italy and Spain provided acute and convalescent COVID-19 samples. Nucleic acid was either cDNA or gDNA, and it came from T cells, B-cell-depleted T cells, or PBMCs.

In the authors' methods: How many nucleated cells were present was estimated from reference gene primer amplification. Libraries were prepared by immunoSEQ multiplex PCR; TCRdb keeps only in-frame clonotypes and omits some of them. V and J calls and clone size are copied from that table; D and trimming were computed from the DNA. The sample lists 130,000 to 150,000 clones; 80% to 90% were seen once. Germline CDR1 and CDR2: SGHRS and YFSETQ. CDR3 size: 17 residues. V gave up 1 base and J gave up 2 bases; unmatched junction bases: 6. This receptor was obtained from a human donor in a cohort sampled during active COVID-19. The sequenced material came from peripheral blood. This rearrangement joins TRBV5-1 to TRBJ2-3; 11 positions match TRBD2. The CDR3 DNA reads as TGCGCCAGCAGCTTGAGGGCACTAGCGGGGGTCACAGATACGCAGTATTTT. The encoded protein is CASSLRALAGVTDTQYF.